This T cell receptor beta chain comes out of a study of T cell responses to AZD1222 COVID-19 vaccine. Study results and limitations: Nearly half of spike-specific TCRs reportedly go after variant regions that carry no mutations.

In regard to this clone: Its matching antigen is unknown.

The repertoire was sequenced with immunoSEQ multiplex PCR; TCRdb's copy has only in-frame clones and lacks some. The profile shows 80,000 to 100,000 clones, approximately 83% of them singletons. The sequenced sample was peripheral blood, obtained 28 days after the second AZD1222 dose. The clonotype comes from an adult who received the AZD1222 COVID-19 vaccine.

The CDR3 is CASSYQTGGADTGELFF. For the CDR3, the DNA is TGTGCCAGCAGTTACCAGACAGGGGGCGCGGACACCGGGGAGCTGTTTTTT. The V call is TRBV6-2 or TRBV6-3, the J call TRBJ2-2, with 10 nucleotides matching TRBD1. V trimming: 2 bases; J trimming: 3 bases; junction bases outside the gene matches: 6. Germline CDR1 is MNHEY and CDR2 is SVGEGT. The CDR3 sequence is 17 residues long.